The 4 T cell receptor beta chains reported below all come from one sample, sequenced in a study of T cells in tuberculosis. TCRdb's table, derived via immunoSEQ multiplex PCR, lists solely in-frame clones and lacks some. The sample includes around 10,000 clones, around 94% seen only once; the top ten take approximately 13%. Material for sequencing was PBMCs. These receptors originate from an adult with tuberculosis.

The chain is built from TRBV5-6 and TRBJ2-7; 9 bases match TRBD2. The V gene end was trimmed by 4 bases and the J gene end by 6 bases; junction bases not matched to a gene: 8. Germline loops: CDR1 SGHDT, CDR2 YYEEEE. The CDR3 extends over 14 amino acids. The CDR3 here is CASSPGLAPREQYF. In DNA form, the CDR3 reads TGTGCCAGCAGCCCGGGACTAGCTCCACGCGAGCAGTACTTC.

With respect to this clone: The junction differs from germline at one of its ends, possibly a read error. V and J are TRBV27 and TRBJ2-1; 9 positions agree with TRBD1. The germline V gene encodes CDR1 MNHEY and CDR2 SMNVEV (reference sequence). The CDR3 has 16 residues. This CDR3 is CVSSPYEGQGLNEQFF. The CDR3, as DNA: TGTGTCAGCAGCCCCTATGAGGGACAGGGCCTCAATGAGCAGTTCTTC.

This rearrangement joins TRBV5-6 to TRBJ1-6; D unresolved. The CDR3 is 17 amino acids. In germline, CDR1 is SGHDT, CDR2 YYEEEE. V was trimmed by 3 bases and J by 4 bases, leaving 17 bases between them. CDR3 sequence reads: CASSSQWRAPYNSPLHF. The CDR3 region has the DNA TGTGCCAGCAGCTCCCAGTGGAGGGCCCCTTATAATTCACCCCTCCACTTT.

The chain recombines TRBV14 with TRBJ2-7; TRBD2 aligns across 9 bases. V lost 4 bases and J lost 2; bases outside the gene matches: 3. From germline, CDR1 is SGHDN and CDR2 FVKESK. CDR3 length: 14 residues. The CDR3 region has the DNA TGTGCCAGCAGCCCAGCGGGAGGTACCTACGAGCAGTACTTC. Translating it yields CASSPAGGTYEQYF.